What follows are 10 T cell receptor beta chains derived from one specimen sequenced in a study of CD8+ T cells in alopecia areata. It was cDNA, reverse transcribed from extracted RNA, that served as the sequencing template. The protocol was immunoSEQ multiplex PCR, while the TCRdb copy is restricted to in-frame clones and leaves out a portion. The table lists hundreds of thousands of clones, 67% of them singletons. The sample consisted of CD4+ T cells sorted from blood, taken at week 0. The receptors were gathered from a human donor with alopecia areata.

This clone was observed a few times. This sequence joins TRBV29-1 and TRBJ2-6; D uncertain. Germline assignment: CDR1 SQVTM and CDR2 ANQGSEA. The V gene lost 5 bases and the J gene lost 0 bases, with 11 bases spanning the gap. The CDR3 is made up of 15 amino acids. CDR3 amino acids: CSVSQRSSGANVLTF. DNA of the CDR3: TGCAGCGTTAGTCAGAGGAGCTCTGGGGCCAACGTCCTGACTTTC.

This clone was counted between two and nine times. The CDR3 DNA reads as TGTGCCAGCAGCTTACGTAACAGGGGCGCGCACGAGCAGTACTTC. It translates to CASSLRNRGAHEQYF. This sequence joins TRBV7-2 and TRBJ2-7; TRBD1 agrees at 7 bases. The CDR3 extends over 15 amino acids. J gave up 5 bases and V 2 bases, and 9 bases lay outside the gene matches. CDR1 and CDR2 from the germline V gene are SGHTA and FQGNSA.

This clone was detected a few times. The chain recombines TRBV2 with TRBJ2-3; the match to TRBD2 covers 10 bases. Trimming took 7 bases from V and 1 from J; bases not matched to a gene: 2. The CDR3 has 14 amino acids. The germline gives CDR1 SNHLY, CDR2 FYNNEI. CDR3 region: CASKAGGGTDTQYF. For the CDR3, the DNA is TGTGCCAGCAAAGCGGGGGGGGGCACAGATACGCAGTATTTT.

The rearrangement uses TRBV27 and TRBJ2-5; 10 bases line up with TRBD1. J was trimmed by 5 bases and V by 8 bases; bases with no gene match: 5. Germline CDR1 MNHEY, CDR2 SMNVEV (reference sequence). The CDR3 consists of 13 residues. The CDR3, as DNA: TGTGCCAGCCGACAGGGGGCTGGGGAGACCCAGTACTTC. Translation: CASRQGAGETQYF.

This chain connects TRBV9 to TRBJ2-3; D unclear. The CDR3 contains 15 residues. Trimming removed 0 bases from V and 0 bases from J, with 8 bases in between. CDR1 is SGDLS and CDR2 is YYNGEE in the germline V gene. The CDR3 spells CASSVDPQSTDTQYF. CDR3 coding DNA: TGTGCCAGCAGCGTAGACCCCCAGAGCACAGATACGCAGTATTTT. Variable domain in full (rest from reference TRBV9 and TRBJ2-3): DSGVTQTPKHLITATGQRVTLRCSPRSGDLSVYWYQQSLDQGLQFLIQYYNGEERAKGNILERFSAQQFPDLHSELNLSSLELGDSALYFCASSVDPQSTDTQYFGPGTRLTVL.

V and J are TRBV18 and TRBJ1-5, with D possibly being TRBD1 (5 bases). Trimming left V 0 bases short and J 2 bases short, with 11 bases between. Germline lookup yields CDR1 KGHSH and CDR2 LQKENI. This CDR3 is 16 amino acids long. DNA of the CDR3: TGTGCCAGCTCACCACCGTCCAGGGCGGGCAATCAGCCCCAGCATTTT. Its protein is CASSPPSRAGNQPQHF.

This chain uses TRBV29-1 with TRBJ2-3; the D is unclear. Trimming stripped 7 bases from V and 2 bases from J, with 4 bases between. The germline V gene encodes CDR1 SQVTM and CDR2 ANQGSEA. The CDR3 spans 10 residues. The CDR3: CSANTDTQYF. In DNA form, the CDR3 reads TGCAGCGCGAACACAGATACGCAGTATTTT.

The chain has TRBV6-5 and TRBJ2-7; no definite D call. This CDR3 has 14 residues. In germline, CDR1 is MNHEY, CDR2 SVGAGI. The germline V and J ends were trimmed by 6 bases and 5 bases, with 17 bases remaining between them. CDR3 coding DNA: TGTGCCAGCAGCCTGAACGGGCGTAAGGACGAGCAGTACTTC. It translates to CASSLNGRKDEQYF.

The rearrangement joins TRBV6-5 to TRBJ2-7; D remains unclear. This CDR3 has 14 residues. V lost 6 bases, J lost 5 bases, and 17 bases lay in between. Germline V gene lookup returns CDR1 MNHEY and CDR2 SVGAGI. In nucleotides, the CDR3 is TGTGCCAGCAGACAACCTACTGGGGTGAACGAGCAGTACTTC. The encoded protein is CASRQPTGVNEQYF.

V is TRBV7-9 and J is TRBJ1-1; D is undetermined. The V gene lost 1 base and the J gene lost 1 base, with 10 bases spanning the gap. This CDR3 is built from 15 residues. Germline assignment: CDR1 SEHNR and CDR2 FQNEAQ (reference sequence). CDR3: CASSLGVGTNTEAFF. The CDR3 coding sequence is TGTGCCAGCAGCTTAGGGGTGGGAACGAACACTGAAGCTTTCTTT.